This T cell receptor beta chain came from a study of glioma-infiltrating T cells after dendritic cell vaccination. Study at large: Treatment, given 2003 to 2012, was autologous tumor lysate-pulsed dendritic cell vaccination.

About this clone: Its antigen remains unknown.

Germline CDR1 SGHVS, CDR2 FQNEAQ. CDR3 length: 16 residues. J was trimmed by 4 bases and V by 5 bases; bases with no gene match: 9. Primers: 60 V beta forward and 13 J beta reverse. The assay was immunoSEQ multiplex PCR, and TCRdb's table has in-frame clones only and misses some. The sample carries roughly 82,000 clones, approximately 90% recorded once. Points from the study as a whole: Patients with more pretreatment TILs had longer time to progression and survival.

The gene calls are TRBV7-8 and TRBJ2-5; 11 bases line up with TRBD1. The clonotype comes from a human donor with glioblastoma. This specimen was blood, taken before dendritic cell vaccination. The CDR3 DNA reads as TGTGCCAGCAGCAGCGCTCGGACAGGGGGCAGAGAGACCCAGTACTTC. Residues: CASSSARTGGRETQYF.